These T cell receptor beta chains were read from a single sample in a study of blood T cell repertoires in COVID-19. Assay: immunoSEQ multiplex PCR; the TCRdb copy retains only in-frame clones and omits some. The sample lists hundreds of thousands of clones; 84% were seen once. The source material was peripheral blood. The origin of the receptors is a human donor in a cohort sampled during active COVID-19. CDR3s include the opening cysteine and the closing phenylalanine or tryptophan. D genes are given only for firm matches. Rows give clone size only sometimes, using once, few, many, or a class for an expanded clone.

V	size	J	length	D	DNA	CDR3
TRBV11-2	NA	TRBJ2-7	12	NA	TGTGCCAGCAGCTCGACAGTCCGCGAGCAGTACTTC	CASSSTVREQYF
TRBV7-9	NA	TRBJ1-2	11	NA	TGTGCCAGCAGCTTACCCCAAGGCTACACCTTC	CASSLPQGYTF
TRBV18	NA	TRBJ2-7	12	NA	TGTGCCAGCTCCAGTAGCACCTACGAGCAGTACTTC	CASSSSTYEQYF
TRBV6-1	NA	TRBJ1-1	15	NA	TGTGCCAGCAGTGAATGGGGGGGGGCGTGGACTGAAGCTTTCTTT	CASSEWGGAWTEAFF
TRBV5-1	once	TRBJ1-2	15	NA	TGCGCCAGCAGCAACCCTGGACAGAGGGCGGGCGGCTACACCTTC	CASSNPGQRAGGYTF
TRBV7-6	NA	TRBJ2-7	15	NA	TGTGCCAGCACCAGGATCTCCGGGAGAGCCCACGAGCAGTACTTC	CASTRISGRAHEQYF
TRBV5-4	NA	TRBJ1-4	16	TRBD1	TGTGCCAGCAGCTTGGCCGGGGGCAGGGGGCTTGAAAAACTGTTTTTT	CASSLAGGRGLEKLFF
TRBV7-3	NA	TRBJ2-1	13	TRBD2	TGTGCCAGCAGCAGAGGGCGGGAGACTGAGCAGTTCTTC	CASSRGRETEQFF
TRBV11-2	NA	TRBJ2-5	17	TRBD2	TGTGCCAGCAGCTCCAAACGACTAGCGGGGGACCAAGAGACCCAGTACTTC	CASSSKRLAGDQETQYF
TRBV7-2	NA	TRBJ1-3	15	TRBD1	TGTGCCAGCAGCAAGTGGGCAGGGGGAGGAAACACCATATATTTT	CASSKWAGGGNTIYF
TRBV7-9	NA	TRBJ2-5	14	NA	TGTGCCAGCAGCTTAGGCGGAAACCAAGAGACCCAGTACTTC	CASSLGGNQETQYF
TRBV7-2	NA	TRBJ2-2	16	NA	TGTGCCAGCAGCCGGAGGGCGGGGCCGAACACCGGGGAGCTGTTTTTT	CASSRRAGPNTGELFF
TRBV2	NA	TRBJ2-1	13	TRBD1	TGTGCCAGCAGTCGGGACAGGGATAATGAGCAGTTCTTC	CASSRDRDNEQFF
TRBV7-8	NA	TRBJ2-7	16	TRBD2	TGTGCCAGCAGCTCAGATTATAGCGGGGGTTCCTACGAGCAGTACTTC	CASSSDYSGGSYEQYF
TRBV11-3	few	TRBJ2-1	14	NA	TGTGCCAGCAGCCCCGGGACAAACTACAATGAGCAGTTCTTC	CASSPGTNYNEQFF
TRBV7-3	NA	TRBJ2-5	14	TRBD2	TGTGCCAGCAGCTTATATCCTAGCGGGACCCCCCAGTACTTC	CASSLYPSGTPQYF
TRBV9	NA	TRBJ2-1	18	NA	TGTGCCAGCAGCGTAGTAGGTGGACAGAATACACTTTACAATGAGCAGTTCTTC	CASSVVGGQNTLYNEQFF
TRBV27	NA	TRBJ1-2	15	NA	TGTGCCAGCAGTCCCCGGCAGGTTGTTAACTATGGCTACACCTTC	CASSPRQVVNYGYTF
TRBV3-1/TRBV3-2	NA	TRBJ2-5	16	NA	TGTGCCAGCAGCCCCTCCCGCCGTCCGGCGGGGGAGACCCAGTACTTC	CASSPSRRPAGETQYF
TRBV5-1	NA	TRBJ2-3	15	NA	TGCGCCAGCGGAAGGGAGCCGTCTAGTACAGATACGCAGTATTTT	CASGREPSSTDTQYF
TRBV6-2/TRBV6-3	NA	TRBJ2-7	15	NA	TGTGCCAGCAGTTACGCTCTTCTAGTATCATTCGAGCAGTACTTC	CASSYALLVSFEQYF
TRBV7-2	NA	TRBJ2-2	16	NA	TGTGCCAGCAGCTTAGGCTCGGCAACGAGGACCGGGGAGCTGTTTTTT	CASSLGSATRTGELFF